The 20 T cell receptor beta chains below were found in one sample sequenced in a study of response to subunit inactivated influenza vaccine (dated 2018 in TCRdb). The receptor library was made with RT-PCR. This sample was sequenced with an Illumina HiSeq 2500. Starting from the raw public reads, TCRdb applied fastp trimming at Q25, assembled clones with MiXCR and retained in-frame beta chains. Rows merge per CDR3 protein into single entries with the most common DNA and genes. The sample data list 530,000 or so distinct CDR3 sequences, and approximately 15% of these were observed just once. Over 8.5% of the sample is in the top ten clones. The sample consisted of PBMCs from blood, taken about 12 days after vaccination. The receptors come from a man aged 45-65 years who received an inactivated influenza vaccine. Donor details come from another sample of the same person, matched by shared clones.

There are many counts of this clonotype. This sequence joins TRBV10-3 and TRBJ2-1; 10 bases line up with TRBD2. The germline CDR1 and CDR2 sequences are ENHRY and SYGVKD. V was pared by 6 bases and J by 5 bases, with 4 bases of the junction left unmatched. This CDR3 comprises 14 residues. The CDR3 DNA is TGTGCCATCAGCCTAGCGGGAGAGAACAATGAGCAGTTCTTC. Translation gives CAISLAGENNEQFF.

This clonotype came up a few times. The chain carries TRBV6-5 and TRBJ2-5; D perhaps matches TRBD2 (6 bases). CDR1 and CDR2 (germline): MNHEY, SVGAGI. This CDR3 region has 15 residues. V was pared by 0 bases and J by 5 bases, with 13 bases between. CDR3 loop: CASSYSKASEETQYF. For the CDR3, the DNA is TGTGCCAGCAGTTACTCGAAGGCTAGCGAGGAGACCCAGTACTTC.

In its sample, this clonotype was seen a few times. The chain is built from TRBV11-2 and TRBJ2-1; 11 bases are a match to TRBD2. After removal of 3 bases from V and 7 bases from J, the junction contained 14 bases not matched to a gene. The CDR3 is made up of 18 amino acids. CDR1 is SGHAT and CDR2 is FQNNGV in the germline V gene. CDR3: CASSFNMAGTSGKNEQFF. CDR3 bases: TGTGCCAGCAGCTTCAATATGGCCGGGACTAGCGGTAAGAATGAGCAGTTCTTC.

The CDR3 sequence: CATMGLGDNEQFF. As DNA, the CDR3 is TGTGCCACCATGGGACTAGGGGACAATGAGCAGTTCTTC. This chain uses TRBV24-1 with TRBJ2-1; 8 nucleotides agree with TRBD2. The CDR3 spans 13 residues. The V segment lost 8 bases and the J segment 5 bases; nucleotides outside the gene matches: 4. CDR1 is KGHDR and CDR2 is SFDVKD in the germline V gene.

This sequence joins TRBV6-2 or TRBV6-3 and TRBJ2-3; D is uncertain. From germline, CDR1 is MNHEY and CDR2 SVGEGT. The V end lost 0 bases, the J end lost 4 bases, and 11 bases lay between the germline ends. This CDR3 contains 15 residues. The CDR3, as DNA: TGTGCCAGCAGTTACTCTGGCATTGGGGCAGATACGCAGTATTTT. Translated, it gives CASSYSGIGADTQYF.

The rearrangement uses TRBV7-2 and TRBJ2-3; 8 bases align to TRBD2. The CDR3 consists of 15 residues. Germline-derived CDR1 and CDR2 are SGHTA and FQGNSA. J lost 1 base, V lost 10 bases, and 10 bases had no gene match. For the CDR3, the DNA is TGTGCCACCGGGGGGGCAGGGTCCCGCACAGATACGCAGTATTTT. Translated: CATGGAGSRTDTQYF.

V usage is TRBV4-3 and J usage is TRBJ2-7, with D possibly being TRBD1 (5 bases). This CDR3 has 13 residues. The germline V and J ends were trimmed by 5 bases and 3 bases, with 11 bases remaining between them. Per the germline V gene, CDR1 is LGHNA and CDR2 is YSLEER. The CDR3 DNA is TGCGCCAGCAGCATAAACACAGGCTACGAGCAGTACTTC. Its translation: CASSINTGYEQYF.

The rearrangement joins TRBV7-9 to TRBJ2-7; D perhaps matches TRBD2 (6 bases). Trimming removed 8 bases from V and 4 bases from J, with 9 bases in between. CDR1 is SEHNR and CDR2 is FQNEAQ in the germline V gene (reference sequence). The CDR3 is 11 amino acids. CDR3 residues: CASDGGYEQYF. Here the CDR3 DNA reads TGTGCCAGCGACGGGGGATACGAGCAGTACTTC.

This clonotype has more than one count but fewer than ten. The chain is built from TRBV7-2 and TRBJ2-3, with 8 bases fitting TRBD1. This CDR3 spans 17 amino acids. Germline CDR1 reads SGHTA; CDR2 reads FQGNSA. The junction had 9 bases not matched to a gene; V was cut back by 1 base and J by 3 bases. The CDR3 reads CASSLGSRTGLTDTQYF. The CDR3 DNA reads TGTGCCAGCAGCTTAGGTTCCAGGACAGGGCTAACAGATACGCAGTATTTT.

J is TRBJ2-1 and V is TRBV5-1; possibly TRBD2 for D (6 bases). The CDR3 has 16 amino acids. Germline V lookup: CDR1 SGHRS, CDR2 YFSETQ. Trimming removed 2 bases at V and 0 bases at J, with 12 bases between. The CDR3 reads CASSFGSGSSYNEQFF. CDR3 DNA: TGCGCCAGCAGCTTCGGTAGCGGATCCTCCTACAATGAGCAGTTCTTC.

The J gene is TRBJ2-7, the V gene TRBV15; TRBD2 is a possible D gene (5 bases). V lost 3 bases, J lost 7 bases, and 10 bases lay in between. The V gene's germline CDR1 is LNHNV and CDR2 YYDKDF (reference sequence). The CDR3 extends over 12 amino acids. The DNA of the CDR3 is TGTGCCACCAGCAGGGAGGTCGGGGAGCAGTACTTC. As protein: CATSREVGEQYF.

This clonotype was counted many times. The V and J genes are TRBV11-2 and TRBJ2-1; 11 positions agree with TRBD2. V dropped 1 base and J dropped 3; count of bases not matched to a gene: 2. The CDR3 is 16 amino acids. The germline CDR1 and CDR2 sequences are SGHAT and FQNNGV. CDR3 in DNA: TGTGCCAGCAGCTTAGTAGCGGGAGGGCACTACAATGAGCAGTTCTTC. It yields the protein CASSLVAGGHYNEQFF.

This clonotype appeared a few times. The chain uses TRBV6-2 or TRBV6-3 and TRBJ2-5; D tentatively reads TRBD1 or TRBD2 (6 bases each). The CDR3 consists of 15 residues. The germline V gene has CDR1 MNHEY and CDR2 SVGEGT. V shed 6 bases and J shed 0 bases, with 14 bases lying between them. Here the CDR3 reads CASSQQGGHQETQYF. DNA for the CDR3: TGTGCCAGCAGCCAACAGGGAGGCCACCAAGAGACCCAGTACTTC.

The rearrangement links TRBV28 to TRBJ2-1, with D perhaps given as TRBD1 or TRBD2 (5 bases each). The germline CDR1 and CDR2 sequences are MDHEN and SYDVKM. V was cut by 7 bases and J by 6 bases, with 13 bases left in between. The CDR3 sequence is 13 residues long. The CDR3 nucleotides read TGTGCCAGCATGAGGGGATTTATCAATGAGCAGTTCTTC. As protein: CASMRGFINEQFF.

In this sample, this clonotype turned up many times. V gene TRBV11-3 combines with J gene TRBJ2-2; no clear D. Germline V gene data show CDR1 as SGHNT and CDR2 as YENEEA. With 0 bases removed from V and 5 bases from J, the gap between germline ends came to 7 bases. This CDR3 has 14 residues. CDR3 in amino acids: CASSLDTRTGELFF. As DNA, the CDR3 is TGTGCCAGCAGCTTAGATACGAGGACCGGGGAGCTGTTTTTT.

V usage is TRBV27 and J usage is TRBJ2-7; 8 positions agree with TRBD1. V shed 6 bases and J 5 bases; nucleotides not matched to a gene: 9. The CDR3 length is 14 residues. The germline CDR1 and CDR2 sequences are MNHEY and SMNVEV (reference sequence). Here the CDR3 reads CASRPGTGAHEQYF. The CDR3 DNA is TGTGCCAGCAGACCCGGGACAGGAGCCCACGAGCAGTACTTC.

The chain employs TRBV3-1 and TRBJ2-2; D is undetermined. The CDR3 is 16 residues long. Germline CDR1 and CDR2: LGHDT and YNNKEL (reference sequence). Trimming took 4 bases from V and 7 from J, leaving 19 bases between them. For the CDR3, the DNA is TGTGCCAGCAGCCCTGAGTTGGGGTCTGGGTTCGGGGAGCTGTTTTTT. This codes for CASSPELGSGFGELFF.

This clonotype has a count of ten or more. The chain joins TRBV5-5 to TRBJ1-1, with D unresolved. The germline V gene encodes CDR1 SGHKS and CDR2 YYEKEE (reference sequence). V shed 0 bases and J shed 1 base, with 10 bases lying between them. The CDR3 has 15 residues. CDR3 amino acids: CASSLEWLPNTEAFF. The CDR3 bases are TGTGCCAGCAGCTTGGAGTGGTTACCGAACACTGAAGCTTTCTTT.

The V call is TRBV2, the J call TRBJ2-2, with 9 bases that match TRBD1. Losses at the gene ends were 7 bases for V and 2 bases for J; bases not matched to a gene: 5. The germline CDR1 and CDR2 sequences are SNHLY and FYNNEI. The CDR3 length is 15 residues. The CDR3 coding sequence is TGTGCCAGCAAAAGGGACAGGGTAAACACCGGGGAGCTGTTTTTT. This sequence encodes CASKRDRVNTGELFF.

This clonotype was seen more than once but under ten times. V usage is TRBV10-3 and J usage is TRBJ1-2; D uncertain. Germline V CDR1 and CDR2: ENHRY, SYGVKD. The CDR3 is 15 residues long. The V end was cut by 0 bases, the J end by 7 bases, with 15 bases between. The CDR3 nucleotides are TGTGCCATCAGTGAGTCAGGGCTGACTATCGGTGGCTACACCTTC. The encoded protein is CAISESGLTIGGYTF.